The T cell receptor (beta chain) described here comes from a study of T cell repertoires in cytomegalovirus infection. General study findings and limits: There were HLA-C-restricted CMV-specific TCR beta clonotypes dominating the ex vivo response. Individuals carrying CMV plus the relevant HLA were identified by cumulative frequency of public TCR beta families.

The CDR3 loop spans 16 amino acids. V was clipped by 2 bases and J by 0 bases, with 11 bases between them. Germline loops: CDR1 MDHEN, CDR2 SYDVKM. MiXCR was run by TCRdb on the reads, yielding one entry per CDR3 protein. The sample has fewer than 300,000 distinct CDR3 sequences, under 30% seen once. This clonotype was seen a handful of times. What it recognizes is unknown. Sequencing was carried out using PBMCs. The chain employs TRBV28 and TRBJ2-4; D is undetermined. The origin of this receptor is a human donor in good health (CMV status not recorded). Some clones in this sample may be carry-over from other donors' samples. CDR3 loop: CASSLGSVLAKNIQYF. The DNA of the CDR3 is TGTGCCAGCAGTTTAGGGTCCGTACTAGCCAAAAACATTCAGTACTTC.